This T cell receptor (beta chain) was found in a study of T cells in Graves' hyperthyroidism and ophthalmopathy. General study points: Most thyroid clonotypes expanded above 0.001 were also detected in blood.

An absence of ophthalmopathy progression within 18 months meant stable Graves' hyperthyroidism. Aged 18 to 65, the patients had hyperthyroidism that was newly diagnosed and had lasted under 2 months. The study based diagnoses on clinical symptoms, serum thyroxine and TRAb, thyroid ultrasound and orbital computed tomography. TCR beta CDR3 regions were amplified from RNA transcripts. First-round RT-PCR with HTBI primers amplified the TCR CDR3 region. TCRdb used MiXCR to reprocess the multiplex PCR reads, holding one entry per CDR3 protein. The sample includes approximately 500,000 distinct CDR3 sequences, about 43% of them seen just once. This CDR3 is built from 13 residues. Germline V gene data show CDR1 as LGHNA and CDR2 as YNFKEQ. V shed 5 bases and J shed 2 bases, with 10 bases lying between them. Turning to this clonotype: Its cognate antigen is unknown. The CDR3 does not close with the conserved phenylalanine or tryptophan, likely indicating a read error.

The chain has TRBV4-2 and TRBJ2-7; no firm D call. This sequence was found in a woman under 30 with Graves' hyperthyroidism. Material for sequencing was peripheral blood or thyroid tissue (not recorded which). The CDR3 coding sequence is TGTGCCAGCAGCTTACACCGGACCTACGAGCAGTACCTC. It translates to CASSLHRTYEQYL.